This T cell receptor (beta chain) was sequenced in a study of blood T cell repertoires in COVID-19. Method: immunoSEQ multiplex PCR; TCRdb's copy keeps in-frame clones and lacks some. The sample contains around 87,000 clones, 80% to 90% of which appear only once. This CDR3 has 14 residues. The V gene lost 4 bases and the J gene lost 2 bases, with 11 bases spanning the gap. The V gene's germline CDR1 is LGHDT and CDR2 YNNKEL (reference sequence). The chain recombines TRBV3-1 (or the pseudogene TRBV3-2) with TRBJ1-1; D uncertain. The sequence derives from a man between 50 and 59 years old with acute or convalescent COVID-19. Input material: peripheral blood. Here the CDR3 DNA reads TGTGCCAGCAGCCGAGATTTTAGAAACACTGAAGCTTTCTTT. Translation: CASSRDFRNTEAFF.